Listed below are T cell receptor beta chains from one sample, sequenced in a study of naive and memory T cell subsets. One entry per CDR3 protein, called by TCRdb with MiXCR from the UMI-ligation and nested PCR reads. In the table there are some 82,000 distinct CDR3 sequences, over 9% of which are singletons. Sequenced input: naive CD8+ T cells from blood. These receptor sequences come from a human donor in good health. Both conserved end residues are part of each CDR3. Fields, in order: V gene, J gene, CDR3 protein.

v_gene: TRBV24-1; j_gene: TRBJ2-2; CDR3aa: CATRSRGTGELFF
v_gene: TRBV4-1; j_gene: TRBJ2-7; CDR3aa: CASSRFHPGQTYEQYF
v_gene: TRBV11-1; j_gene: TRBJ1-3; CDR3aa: CASSLRKTGKKVDPSGNTIYF
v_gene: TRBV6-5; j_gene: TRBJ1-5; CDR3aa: CASGGGSNQPQHF
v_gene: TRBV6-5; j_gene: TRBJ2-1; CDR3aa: CASAREAYNEQFF
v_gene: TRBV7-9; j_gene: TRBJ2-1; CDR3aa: CASSGTSRVGYNEQFF
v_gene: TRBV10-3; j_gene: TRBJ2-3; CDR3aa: CAISGERRTSTDTQYF
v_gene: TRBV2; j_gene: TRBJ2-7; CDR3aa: CASSSPGTSGSYEQYF
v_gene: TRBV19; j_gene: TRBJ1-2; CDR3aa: CASSIVVGQDRDGYTF
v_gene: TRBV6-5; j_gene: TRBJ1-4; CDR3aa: CASSYDGNEKLFF
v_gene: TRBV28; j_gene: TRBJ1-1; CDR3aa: CASSLGHYTEAFF
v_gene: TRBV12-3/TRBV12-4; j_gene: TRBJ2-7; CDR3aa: CASSHSGQTYEQYF
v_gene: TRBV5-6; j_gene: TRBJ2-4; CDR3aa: CASIGATGGGKNIQYF
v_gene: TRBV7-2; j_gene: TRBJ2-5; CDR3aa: CASRSGTSGPGTQYF
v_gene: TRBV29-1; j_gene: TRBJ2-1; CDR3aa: CSAVDRGSYNEQFF
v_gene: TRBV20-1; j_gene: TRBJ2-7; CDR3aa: CSAMGRPSYEQYF
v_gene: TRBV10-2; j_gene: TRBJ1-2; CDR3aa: CASSEGRVNYGYTF
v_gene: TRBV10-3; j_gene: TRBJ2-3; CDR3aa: CAISESYRGVSADTQYF
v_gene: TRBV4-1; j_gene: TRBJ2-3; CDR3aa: CASSQGTSGSYTQYF
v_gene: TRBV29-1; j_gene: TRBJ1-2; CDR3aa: CSADGTGYYGYTF
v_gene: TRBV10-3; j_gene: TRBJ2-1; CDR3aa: CAISGLVGPLDEQFF
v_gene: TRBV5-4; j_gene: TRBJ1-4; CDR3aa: CASSSQGAHAEKLFF
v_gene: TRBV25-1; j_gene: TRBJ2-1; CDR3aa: CASSDPGTSPYNEQFF
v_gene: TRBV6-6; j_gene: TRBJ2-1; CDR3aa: CASSYILRDNEQFF
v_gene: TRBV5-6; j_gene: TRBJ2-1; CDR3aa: CASSPGTRKNEQFF
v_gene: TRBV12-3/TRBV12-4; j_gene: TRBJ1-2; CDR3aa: CASSLALGDVHGYTF
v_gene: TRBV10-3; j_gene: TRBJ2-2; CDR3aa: CAISPGQNTGELFF
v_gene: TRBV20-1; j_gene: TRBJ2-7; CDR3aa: CRPLAGGTEQYF
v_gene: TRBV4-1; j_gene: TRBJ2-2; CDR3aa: CASSQILAPGELFF
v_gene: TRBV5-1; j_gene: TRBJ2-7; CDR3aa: CASSLGDRGNSYEQYF
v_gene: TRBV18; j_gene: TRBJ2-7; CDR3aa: CASSPSKGGSYEQYF
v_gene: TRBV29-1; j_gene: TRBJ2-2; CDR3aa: CSGRMSGELFF
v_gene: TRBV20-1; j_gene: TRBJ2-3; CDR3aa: CSARVPSVRTDTQYF
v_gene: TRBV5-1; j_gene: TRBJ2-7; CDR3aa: CASRAQGESEQYF
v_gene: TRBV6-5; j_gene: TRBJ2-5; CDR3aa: CASSYGPSPQETQYF
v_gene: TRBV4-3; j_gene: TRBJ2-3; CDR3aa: CASSQERVRTDTQYF
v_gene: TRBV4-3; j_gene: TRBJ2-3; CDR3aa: CASSQGPGEKFTDTQYF
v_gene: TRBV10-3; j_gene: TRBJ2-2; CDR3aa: CAISESTNTGELFF